This T cell receptor beta chain was documented in a study of OX40 agonist ivuxolimab in advanced cancers. Across the study: Two patients with cutaneous melanoma and one with hepatocellular carcinoma, three in total, showed partial responses. Whole-study results and caveats: In the 0.1 to 3.0 mg/kg range, CD4+ and CD8+ blood T cells had expanded clonally by week 6.

Comments on this clone: Antigen unknown.

Produced via immunoSEQ multiplex PCR; TCRdb's table is partial and in-frame only. This sample has some 96,000 clones; around 93% occur once, and the top ten carry around 0.58%. The ends lost 5 bases at V and 4 bases at J; junction bases unmatched: 6. The CDR3 length is 16 residues. Germline V gene data show CDR1 as MNHEY and CDR2 as SMNVEV (reference sequence). This specimen consisted of CD4+ or CD8+ T cells sorted from blood, obtained in a trial of the OX40 agonist ivuxolimab. The sequence was collected from an adult with an advanced solid tumor such as melanoma, head and neck, liver or kidney cancer. The chain combines TRBV27 with TRBJ2-3; 13 bases map to TRBD2. The CDR3 here is CASSPLAGGSPDTQYF. As DNA, the CDR3 is TGTGCCAGCAGTCCACTAGCGGGAGGGAGCCCAGATACGCAGTATTTT.